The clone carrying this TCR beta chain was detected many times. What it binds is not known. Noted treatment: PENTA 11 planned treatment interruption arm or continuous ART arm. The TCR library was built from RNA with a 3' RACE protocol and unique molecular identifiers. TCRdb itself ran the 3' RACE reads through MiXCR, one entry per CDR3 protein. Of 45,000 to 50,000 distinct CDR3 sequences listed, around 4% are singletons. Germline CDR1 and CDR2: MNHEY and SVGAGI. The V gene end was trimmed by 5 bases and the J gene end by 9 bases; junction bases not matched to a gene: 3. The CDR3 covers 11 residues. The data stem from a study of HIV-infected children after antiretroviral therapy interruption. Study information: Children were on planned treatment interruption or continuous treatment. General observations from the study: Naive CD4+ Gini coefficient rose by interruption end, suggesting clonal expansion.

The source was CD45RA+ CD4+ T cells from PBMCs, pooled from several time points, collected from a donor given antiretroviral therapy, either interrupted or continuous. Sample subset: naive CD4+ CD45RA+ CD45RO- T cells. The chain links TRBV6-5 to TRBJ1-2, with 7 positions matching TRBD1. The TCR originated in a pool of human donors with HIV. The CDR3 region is CASSQGERYTF. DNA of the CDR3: TGTGCCAGCAGTCAGGGGGAACGCTACACCTTC.